This TCR beta chain was profiled in a study of STAT5B mutations in CD4+ large granular lymphocyte leukemia. General study findings and limits: No patients shared main leukemic clonotypes, though 20% to 25% appeared at low frequency elsewhere.

Worth noting for this clone: Its antigen is as yet unknown.

Assay: immunoSEQ multiplex PCR; the TCRdb copy retains only in-frame clones and omits some. This table has fewer than 35,000 clones, 55% to 80% appearing once. Sequencing was done on a sample of CD4+ T cells from blood buffy coats. This clonotype originated in a human donor in good health.

The CDR3 sequence: CASSSEVVGEKLFF. The CDR3 DNA sequence: TGTGCCAGCAGTTCGGAGGTGGTCGGAGAAAAACTGTTTTTT. V usage is TRBV7-9 and J usage is TRBJ1-4; D is unclear. Germline V lookup: CDR1 SEHNR, CDR2 FQNEAQ (reference sequence). The CDR3 is 14 residues long. V was trimmed by 6 bases and J by 8 bases, leaving 16 bases between them.